This entry features one TCR beta chain sequence. In the source study's methods: Researchers report that nucleated cell counts were estimated from reference gene primer amplification. The assay was immunoSEQ multiplex PCR, and TCRdb's table has in-frame clones only and misses some. V and J calls and clone size are those listed in that table; D and trimming were worked out from the DNA. This sample has tens of thousands of clones, with around 82% found just once. Deletions cut 0 bases from V and 0 bases from J, with 6 bases between. CDR1 and CDR2 from the germline V gene are SGHAT and FQNNGV. The CDR3 has 14 residues. The sample is drawn from a study of blood T cell repertoires in COVID-19. In the study overall: Italy, Spain and the United States were the sources of the convalescent and acute COVID-19 samples. The analysed material was cDNA or gDNA that came from T cells, B-cell-depleted T cells, or PBMCs.

The specimen was peripheral blood. The receptor comes from a woman aged 55-70 years with acute or convalescent COVID-19. The genes are TRBV11-2 and TRBJ2-7, with D unclear. The CDR3 spells CASSLDRSSYEQYF. In DNA, the CDR3 is TGTGCCAGCAGCTTAGATCGGAGCTCCTACGAGCAGTACTTC.